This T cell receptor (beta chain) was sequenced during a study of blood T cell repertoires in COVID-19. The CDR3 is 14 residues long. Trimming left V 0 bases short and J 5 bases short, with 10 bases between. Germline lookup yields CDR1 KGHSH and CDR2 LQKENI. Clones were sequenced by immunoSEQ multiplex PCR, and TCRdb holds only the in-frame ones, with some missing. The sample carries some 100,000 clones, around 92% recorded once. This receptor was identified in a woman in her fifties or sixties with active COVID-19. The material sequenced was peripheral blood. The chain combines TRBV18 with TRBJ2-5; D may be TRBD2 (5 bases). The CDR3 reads CASSPPGSSETQYF. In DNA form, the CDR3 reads TGTGCCAGCTCACCACCGGGGAGTTCGGAGACCCAGTACTTC. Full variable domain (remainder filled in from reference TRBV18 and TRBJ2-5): NAGVMQNPRHLVRRRGQEARLRCSPMKGHSHVYWYRQLPEEGLKFMVYLQKENIIDESGMPKERFSAEFPKEGPSILRIQQVVRGDSAAYFCASSPPGSSETQYFGPGTRLLVL.